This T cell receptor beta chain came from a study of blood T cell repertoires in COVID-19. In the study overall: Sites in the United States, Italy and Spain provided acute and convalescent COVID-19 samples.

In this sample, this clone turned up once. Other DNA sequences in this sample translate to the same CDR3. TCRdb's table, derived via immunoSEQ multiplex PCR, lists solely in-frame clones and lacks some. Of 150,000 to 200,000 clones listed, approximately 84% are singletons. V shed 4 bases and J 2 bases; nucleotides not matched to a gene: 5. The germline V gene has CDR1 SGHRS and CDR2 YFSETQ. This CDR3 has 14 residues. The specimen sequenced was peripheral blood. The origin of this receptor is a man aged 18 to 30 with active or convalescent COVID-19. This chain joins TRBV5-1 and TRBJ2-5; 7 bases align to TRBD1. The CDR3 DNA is TGCGCCAGCAGCCTAGGGACAGTTCAAGAGACCCAGTACTTC. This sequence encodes CASSLGTVQETQYF.